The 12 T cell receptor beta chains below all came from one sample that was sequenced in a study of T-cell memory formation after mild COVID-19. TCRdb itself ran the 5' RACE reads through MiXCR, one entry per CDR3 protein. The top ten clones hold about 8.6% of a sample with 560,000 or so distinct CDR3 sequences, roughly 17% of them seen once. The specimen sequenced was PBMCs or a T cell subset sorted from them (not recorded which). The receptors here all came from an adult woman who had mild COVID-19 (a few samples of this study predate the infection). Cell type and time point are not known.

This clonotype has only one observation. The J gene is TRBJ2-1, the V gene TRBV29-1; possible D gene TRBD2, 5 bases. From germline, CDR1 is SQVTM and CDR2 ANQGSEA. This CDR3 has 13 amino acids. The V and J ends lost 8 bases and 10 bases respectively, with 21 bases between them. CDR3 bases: TGCAGCACGAAGCTAGCTGAGAGGATGGAGCAGTTCTTC. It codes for CSTKLAERMEQFF.

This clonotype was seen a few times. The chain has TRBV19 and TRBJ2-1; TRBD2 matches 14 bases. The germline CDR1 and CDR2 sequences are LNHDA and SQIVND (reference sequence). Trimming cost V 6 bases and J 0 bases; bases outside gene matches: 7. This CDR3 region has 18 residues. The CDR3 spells CASSKGLAGALSYNEQFF. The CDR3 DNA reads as TGTGCCAGTAGCAAGGGACTAGCGGGAGCCCTCTCCTACAATGAGCAGTTCTTC.

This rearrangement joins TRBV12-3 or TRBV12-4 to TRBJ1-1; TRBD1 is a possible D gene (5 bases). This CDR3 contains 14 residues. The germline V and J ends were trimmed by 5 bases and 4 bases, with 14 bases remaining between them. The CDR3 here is CASSGTWRGTEAFF. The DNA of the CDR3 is TGTGCCAGCAGTGGGACCTGGAGAGGCACTGAAGCTTTCTTT.

The DNA of the CDR3 is TGTGCCAGCAGGCCACGGTACGGACTTCTTACAGATACGCAGTATTTT. This translates into CASRPRYGLLTDTQYF. The chain couples TRBV7-9 to TRBJ2-3; D is perhaps TRBD2 (5 bases). CDR3 length equals 16 residues. Germline V lookup: CDR1 SEHNR, CDR2 FQNEAQ (reference sequence). Trimming removed 6 bases at V and 3 bases at J, with 19 bases between.

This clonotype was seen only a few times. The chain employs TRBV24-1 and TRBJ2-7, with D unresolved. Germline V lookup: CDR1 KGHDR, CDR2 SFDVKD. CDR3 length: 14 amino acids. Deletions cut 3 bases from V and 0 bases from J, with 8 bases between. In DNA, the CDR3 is TGTGCCACCAGTGATAGGGCGGACTCCTACGAGCAGTACTTC. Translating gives CATSDRADSYEQYF.

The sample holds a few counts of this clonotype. Here the CDR3 reads CSARGEREVADTQYF. In DNA form, the CDR3 reads TGCAGTGCTAGAGGAGAGCGGGAGGTCGCAGATACGCAGTATTTT. J is TRBJ2-3 and V is TRBV20-1, with 9 bases lining up with TRBD2. Germline lookup yields CDR1 DFQATT and CDR2 SNEGSKA (reference sequence). The CDR3 is made up of 15 amino acids. The J segment lost 4 bases and the V segment lost 1 base, leaving 6 bases of the junction unmatched.

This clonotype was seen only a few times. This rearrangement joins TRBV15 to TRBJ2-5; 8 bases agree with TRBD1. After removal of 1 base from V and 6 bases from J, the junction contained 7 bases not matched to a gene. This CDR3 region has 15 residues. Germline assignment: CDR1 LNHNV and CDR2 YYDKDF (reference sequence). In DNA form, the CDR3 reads TGTGCCACCAGCAGAGGTCGAGACAGGGGACAGACCCAGTACTTC. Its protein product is CATSRGRDRGQTQYF.

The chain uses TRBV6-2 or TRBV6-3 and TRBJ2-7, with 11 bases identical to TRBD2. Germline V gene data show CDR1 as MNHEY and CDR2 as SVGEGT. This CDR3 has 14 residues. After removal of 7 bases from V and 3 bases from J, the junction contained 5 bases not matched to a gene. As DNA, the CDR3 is TGTGCCAGCACTGGGACTAGCGGTTACTACGAGCAGTACTTC. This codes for CASTGTSGYYEQYF.

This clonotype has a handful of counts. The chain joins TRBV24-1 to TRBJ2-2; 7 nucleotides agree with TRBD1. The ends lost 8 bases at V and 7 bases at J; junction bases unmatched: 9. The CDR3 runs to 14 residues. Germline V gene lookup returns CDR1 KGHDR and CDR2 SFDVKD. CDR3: CATKRGQLGGELFF. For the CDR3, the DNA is TGTGCCACCAAGAGGGGGCAGCTCGGCGGGGAGCTGTTTTTT.

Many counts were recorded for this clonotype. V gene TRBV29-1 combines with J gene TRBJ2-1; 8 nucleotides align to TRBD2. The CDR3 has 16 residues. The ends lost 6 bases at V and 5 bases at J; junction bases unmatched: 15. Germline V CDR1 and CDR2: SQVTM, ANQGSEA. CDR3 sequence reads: CSVGRLAIGGNNEQFF. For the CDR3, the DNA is TGCAGCGTCGGCAGACTAGCGATAGGCGGGAACAATGAGCAGTTCTTC.

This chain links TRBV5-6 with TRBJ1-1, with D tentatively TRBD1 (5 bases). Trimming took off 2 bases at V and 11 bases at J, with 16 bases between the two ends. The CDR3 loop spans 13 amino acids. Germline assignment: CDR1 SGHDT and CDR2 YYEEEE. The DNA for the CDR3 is TGTGCCAGCAGCTTATCAAGGGGTCTGCGGGCTTTCTTT. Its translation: CASSLSRGLRAFF.

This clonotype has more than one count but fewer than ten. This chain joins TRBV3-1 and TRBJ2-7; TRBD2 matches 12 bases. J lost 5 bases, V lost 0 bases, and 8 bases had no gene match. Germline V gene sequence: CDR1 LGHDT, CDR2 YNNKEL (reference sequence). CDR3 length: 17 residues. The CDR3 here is CASSQDRLAGGPHEQYF. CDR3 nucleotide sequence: TGTGCCAGCAGCCAAGATCGGCTAGCGGGGGGGCCCCACGAGCAGTACTTC.